This TCR beta chain was obtained from a study of blood T cell repertoires in COVID-19. Study background: In each case, the material was cDNA or gDNA derived from T cells, B-cell-depleted T cells, or PBMCs.

CDR1 is LGHDT and CDR2 is YNNKEL in the germline V gene (reference sequence). Between the trimmed V and J ends, which lost 3 bases and 4 bases, there was a span of 3 bases. The CDR3 totals 12 residues. Clones were read by immunoSEQ multiplex PCR, and TCRdb kept only the in-frame ones, dropping some. The table has about 380,000 clones, around nine tenths seen once. The sequenced sample was PBMCs or T cells enriched from blood (not recorded which). The chain joins TRBV3-1 (or the pseudogene TRBV3-2) to TRBJ2-2; D is ambiguous. This receptor was identified in a woman between 18 and 29 years old who had recovered from COVID-19. The CDR3 DNA reads TGTGCCAGCAGCCAGAGCACCGGGGAGCTGTTTTTT. Encoded protein: CASSQSTGELFF.